This is a list of T cell receptor beta chains from one sample in a study of T cell responses to AZD1222 COVID-19 vaccine. Measured with immunoSEQ multiplex PCR; TCRdb has only the in-frame clones, and not every one. This sample has 150,000 to 160,000 clones, with around nine tenths found just once. The input for sequencing was peripheral blood, taken after recovery from COVID-19. Receptor source: an adult who had recovered from COVID-19. Both conserved end residues are part of each CDR3. The D gene is left open where the match is weak.

v_call	d_call	j_call	cdr3_aa
TRBV3-1/TRBV3-2	.	TRBJ1-2	CASSRTAYGYTF
TRBV7-2	.	TRBJ1-5	CASSKGGGSNQPQHF
TRBV27	.	TRBJ2-4	CASSYGGAKNIQYF
TRBV7-2	TRBD2	TRBJ2-5	CASSLHPRGGPQETQYF
TRBV28	.	TRBJ2-4	CASTGGRGVIQYF
TRBV5-1	TRBD2	TRBJ2-5	CASSPSGLAGVGETQYF
TRBV18	.	TRBJ1-1	CASSPDSEAFF
TRBV7-8	.	TRBJ1-1	CASSFGRYTEAFF
TRBV3-1/TRBV3-2	.	TRBJ2-7	CASSHREFSYEQYF
TRBV9	.	TRBJ2-7	CASSPQGGQSSYEQYF
TRBV27	.	TRBJ1-2	CASSITGTGDYGYTF
TRBV27	TRBD1	TRBJ1-5	CASGRGQGVQPQHF
TRBV4-2	TRBD2	TRBJ2-1	CASSRRLAEYNEQFF